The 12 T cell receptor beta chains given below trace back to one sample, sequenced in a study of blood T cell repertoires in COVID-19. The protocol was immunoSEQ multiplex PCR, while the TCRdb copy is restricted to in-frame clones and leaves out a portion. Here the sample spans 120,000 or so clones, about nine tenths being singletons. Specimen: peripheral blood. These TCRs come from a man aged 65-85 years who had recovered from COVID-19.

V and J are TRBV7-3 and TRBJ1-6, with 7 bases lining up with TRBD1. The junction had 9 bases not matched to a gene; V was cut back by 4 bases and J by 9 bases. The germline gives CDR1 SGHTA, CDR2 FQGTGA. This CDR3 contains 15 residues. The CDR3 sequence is CASSSQGGRGSPLHF. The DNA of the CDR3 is TGTGCCAGCAGCTCTCAGGGGGGAAGGGGTTCACCCCTCCACTTT.

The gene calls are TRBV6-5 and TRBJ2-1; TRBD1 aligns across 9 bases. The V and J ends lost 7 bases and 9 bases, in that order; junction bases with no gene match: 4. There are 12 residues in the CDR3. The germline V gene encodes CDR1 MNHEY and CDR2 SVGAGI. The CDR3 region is CASTRTGVEQFF. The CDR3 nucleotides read TGTGCCAGCACCCGGACAGGGGTTGAGCAGTTCTTC.

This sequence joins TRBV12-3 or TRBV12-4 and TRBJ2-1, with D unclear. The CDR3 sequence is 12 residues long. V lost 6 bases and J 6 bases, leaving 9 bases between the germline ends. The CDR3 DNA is TGTGCCAGCAGGTTCTACCTCAATGAGCAGTTCTTC. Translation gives CASRFYLNEQFF.

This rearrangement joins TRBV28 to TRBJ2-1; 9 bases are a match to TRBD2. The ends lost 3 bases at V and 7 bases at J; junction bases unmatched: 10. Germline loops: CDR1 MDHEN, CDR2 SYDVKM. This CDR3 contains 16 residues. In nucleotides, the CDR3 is TGTGCCAGCAGTTTCCCCCTCGCGGGAGGGAGGAATGAGCAGTTCTTC. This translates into CASSFPLAGGRNEQFF.

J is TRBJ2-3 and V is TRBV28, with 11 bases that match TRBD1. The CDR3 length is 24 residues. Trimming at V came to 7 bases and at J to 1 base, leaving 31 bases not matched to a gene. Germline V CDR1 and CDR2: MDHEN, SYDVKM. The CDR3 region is CASTLPRPKWTGGRLAGRTDTQYF. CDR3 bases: TGTGCCAGCACCCTCCCTCGCCCAAAATGGACAGGGGGCAGGCTAGCGGGCCGCACAGATACGCAGTATTTT. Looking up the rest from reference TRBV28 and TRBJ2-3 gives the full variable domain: DVKVTQSSRYLVKRTGEKVFLECVQDMDHENMFWYRQDPGLGLRLIYFSYDVKMKEKGDIPEGYSVSREKKERFSLILESASTNQTSMYLCASTLPRPKWTGGRLAGRTDTQYFGPGTRLTVL.

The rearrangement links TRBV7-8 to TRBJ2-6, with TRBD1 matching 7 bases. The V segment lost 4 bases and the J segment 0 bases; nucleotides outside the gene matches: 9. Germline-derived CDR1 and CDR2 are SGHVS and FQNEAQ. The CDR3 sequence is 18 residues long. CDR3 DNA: TGTGCCAGCAGCTCCCGGGACAGCGATCCCTCTGGGGCCAACGTCCTGACTTTC. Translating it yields CASSSRDSDPSGANVLTF.

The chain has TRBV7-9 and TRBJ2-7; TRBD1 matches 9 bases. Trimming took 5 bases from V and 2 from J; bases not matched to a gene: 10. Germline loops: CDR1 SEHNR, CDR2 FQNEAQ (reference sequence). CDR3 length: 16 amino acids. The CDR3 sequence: CASSTLLGQGPYEQYF. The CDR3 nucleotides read TGTGCCAGCAGCACGCTACTGGGACAGGGTCCCTACGAGCAGTACTTC.

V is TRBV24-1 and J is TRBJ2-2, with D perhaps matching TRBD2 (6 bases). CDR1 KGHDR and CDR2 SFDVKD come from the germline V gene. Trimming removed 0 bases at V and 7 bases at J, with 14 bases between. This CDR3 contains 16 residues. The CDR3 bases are TGTGCCACCAGTGATTTGATGAGGGGAGGTCTCGGGGAGCTGTTTTTT. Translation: CATSDLMRGGLGELFF.

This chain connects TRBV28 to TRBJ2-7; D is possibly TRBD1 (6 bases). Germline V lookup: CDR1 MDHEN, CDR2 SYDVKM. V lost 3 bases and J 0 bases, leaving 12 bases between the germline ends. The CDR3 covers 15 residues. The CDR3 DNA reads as TGTGCCAGCAGTTTCAGGGGATTTACCTCCTACGAGCAGTACTTC. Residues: CASSFRGFTSYEQYF.

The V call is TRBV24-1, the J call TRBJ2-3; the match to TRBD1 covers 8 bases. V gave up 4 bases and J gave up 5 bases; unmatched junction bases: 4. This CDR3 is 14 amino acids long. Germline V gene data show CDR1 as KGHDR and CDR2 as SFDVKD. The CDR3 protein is CATSEATGGDTQYF. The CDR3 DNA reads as TGTGCCACCAGTGAGGCTACAGGGGGAGATACGCAGTATTTT.

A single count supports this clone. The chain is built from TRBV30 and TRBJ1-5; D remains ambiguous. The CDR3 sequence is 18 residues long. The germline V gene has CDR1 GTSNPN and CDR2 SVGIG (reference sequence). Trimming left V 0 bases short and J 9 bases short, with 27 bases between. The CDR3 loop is CAWSVQAPTRTLDRPQHF. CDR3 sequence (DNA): TGTGCCTGGAGTGTACAAGCCCCGACACGCACCTTAGATCGGCCCCAGCATTTT.

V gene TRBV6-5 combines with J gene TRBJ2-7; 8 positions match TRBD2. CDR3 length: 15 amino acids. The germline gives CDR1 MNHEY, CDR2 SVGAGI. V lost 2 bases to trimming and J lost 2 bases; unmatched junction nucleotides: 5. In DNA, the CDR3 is TGTGCCAGCAGTTACGGCGGGGGGACCGCCTACGAGCAGTACTTC. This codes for CASSYGGGTAYEQYF.